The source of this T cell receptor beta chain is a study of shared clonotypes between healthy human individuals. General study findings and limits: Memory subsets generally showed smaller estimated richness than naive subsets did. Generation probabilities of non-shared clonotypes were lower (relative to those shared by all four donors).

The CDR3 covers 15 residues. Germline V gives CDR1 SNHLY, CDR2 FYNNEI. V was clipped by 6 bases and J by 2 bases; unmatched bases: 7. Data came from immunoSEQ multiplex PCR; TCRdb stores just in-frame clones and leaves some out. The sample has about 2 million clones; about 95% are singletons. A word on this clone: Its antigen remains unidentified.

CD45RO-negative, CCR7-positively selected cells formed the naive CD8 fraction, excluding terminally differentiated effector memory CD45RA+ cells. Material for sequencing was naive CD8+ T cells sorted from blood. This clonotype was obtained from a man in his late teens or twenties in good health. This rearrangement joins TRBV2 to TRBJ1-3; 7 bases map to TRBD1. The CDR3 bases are TGTGCCAGCAGGTCCGAGACAGGGCCTGGAAACACCATATATTTT. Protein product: CASRSETGPGNTIYF. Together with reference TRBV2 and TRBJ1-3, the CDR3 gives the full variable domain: EPEVTQTPSHQVTQMGQEVILRCVPISNHLYFYWYRQILGQKVEFLVSFYNNEISEKSEIFDDQFSVERPDGSNFTLKIRSTKLEDSAMYFCASRSETGPGNTIYFGEGSWLTVV.